This T cell receptor (beta chain) stems from a study of breast tumors, draining lymph nodes, adjacent tissues. Study-wide results and limits: Compared with basal-like, luminal-like tumors shared significantly more repertoire with nontumor tissue. Data only fit, rather than demonstrated, lymph node origin of most tumor T cells. Tumor repertoires ranked between lymph nodes and nontumor tissue in diversity, with V and J gene preferences. Findings are consistent with lymph node origin and intratumoral expansion of most tumor T cells.

There are many counts of this clonotype. Its antigen is currently unknown. Axillary draining lymph nodes of breast cancer patients supplied the node samples. V was cut by 5 bases and J by 2 bases, with 16 bases left in between. The CDR3 loop spans 15 amino acids. From germline, CDR1 is MNHEY and CDR2 SVGAGI. TCRdb re-called the multiplex PCR reads through MiXCR, storing one row per CDR3 protein. The sample has hundreds of thousands of distinct CDR3 sequences; 32% are singletons. The sample comprised axillary lymph node tissue. This sequence joins TRBV6-5 and TRBJ2-7; maybe TRBD2 (6 bases). This clonotype originated in a female donor with breast cancer. Some clones in this sample may be carry-over from other donors' samples. The CDR3, as DNA: TGTGCCAGCAGTAAGCAGGCGGGACCCACCTACGAGCAGTACTTC. Its translation is CASSKQAGPTYEQYF.